Below are 9 T cell receptor beta chains sequenced from a single sample in a study of vaccination and CD4 T cells after COVID-19. These receptors' targets are unknown. Time point noted: late sampling 161 to 241 days after vaccination in three convalescent patients. The treatment denotes: 10-day PBMC culture with coronavirus spike peptide pools or control peptides (ViraFEST assay). Sequenced with the Oncomine TCR Beta short-read assay was DNA taken from cultured CD4+ T cells. Via MiXCR, TCRdb re-called the PCR reads, giving one row per CDR3 protein. The table has more than 20,000 distinct CDR3 sequences, about 30% seen once. Here the sequenced sample was CD4+ T cells from blood, cultured in vitro, taken about 7 months after SARS-CoV-2 vaccination. All receptors come from a human donor who had recovered from COVID-19.

V gene TRBV12-3 or TRBV12-4 combines with J gene TRBJ1-5; no clear D. This CDR3 has 15 amino acids. V lost 5 bases and J 4 bases, leaving 15 bases between the germline ends. CDR3 sequence reads: CASSRHRTINQPQHF. DNA of the CDR3: TGTGCCAGCAGTAGACACCGGACGATTAATCAGCCCCAGCATTTT.

This clonotype was counted a single time. V gene TRBV5-1 combines with J gene TRBJ1-2, with 7 bases matching TRBD1. The V and J ends lost 0 bases and 6 bases, in that order; junction bases with no gene match: 2. The CDR3 is 13 residues long. Looked up from germline, CDR1 is SGHRS and CDR2 is YFSETQ. The CDR3 DNA reads TGCGCCAGCAGCTTGGTTCAGGGGGATGGCTACACCTTC. This translates into CASSLVQGDGYTF.

This clonotype was detected only a few times. This chain connects TRBV6-5 to TRBJ2-7, with D unclear. CDR3 length: 14 residues. Germline-derived CDR1 and CDR2 are MNHEY and SVGAGI. The V end lost 4 bases, the J end lost 2 bases, and 12 bases lay between the germline ends. Here the CDR3 reads CASSSRVRPYEQYF. CDR3 coding DNA: TGTGCCAGCAGTTCCCGAGTTCGCCCCTACGAGCAGTACTTC.

This clonotype was recorded a few times. The CDR3 DNA sequence: TGTGCCATCAGTGCACAGGTTCCGGGTAGCTCCTACGAGCAGTACTTC. Its translation: CAISAQVPGSSYEQYF. The chain combines TRBV10-3 with TRBJ2-7; D is possibly TRBD1 (5 bases). The V and J ends lost 4 bases and 0 bases respectively, with 16 bases between them. The CDR3 runs to 16 residues. Germline V gene data show CDR1 as ENHRY and CDR2 as SYGVKD.

The chain recombines TRBV7-2 with TRBJ1-1, with no clear D. This CDR3 has 13 residues. V was pared by 2 bases and J by 1 base, with 5 bases between. CDR1 and CDR2 from the germline V gene are SGHTA and FQGNSA. The CDR3 loop is CASSLQPNTEAFF. The CDR3 DNA follows: TGTGCCAGCAGCTTACAGCCGAACACTGAAGCTTTCTTT.

This clonotype was observed a handful of times. This chain connects TRBV7-6 to TRBJ2-5; 9 bases align to TRBD2. CDR1 SGHVS and CDR2 FNYEAQ come from the germline V gene. The ends lost 8 bases at V and 5 bases at J; junction bases unmatched: 9. This CDR3 has 14 residues. In DNA form, the CDR3 reads TGTGCCAGCGGACCTAGCGGGACCGGGGAGACCCAGTACTTC. It is translated as CASGPSGTGETQYF.

The rearrangement uses TRBV21-1 and TRBJ2-2; the D call TRBD1 from the table was never checked on the DNA. TRBV21-1 is a pseudogene locus. The CDR3 consists of 16 residues. The CDR3 nucleotides read TGTGCCAGCAGCAAAGGGACGGGGCGGGATACCGGGGAGCTGTTTTTT. This gives the protein CASSKGTGRDTGELFF.

The chain combines TRBV4-1 with TRBJ2-5, with 9 bases aligning to TRBD2. The CDR3 contains 16 residues. Per the germline V gene, CDR1 is MGHRA and CDR2 is YSYEKL. Trimming cost V 0 bases and J 4 bases; bases outside gene matches: 6. The CDR3 DNA is TGCGCCAGCAGCCAAGATACTGCGGGGGGGCTAGAGACCCAGTACTTC. Translating gives CASSQDTAGGLETQYF.

With regard to this clonotype: This may come from a read error, since a much larger clone is one base off. This chain joins TRBV24-1 and TRBJ2-4, with D possibly TRBD2 on 5 matching bases. Germline-derived CDR1 and CDR2 are KGHDR and SFDVKD. The CDR3 is 18 amino acids. Between the trimmed V and J ends, which lost 4 bases and 0 bases, there was a span of 18 bases. CDR3 DNA sequence: TGTGCCACCAGTGAGCCGGCTGGCGGGCCTCTAGCCAAAAACATTCAGTACTTC. It encodes CATSEPAGGPLAKNIQYF.